This T cell receptor (beta chain) is from a study of beta chain features in type 1 diabetes. The isolated RNA, all of it, was reverse transcribed, so expressed TCRB transcripts were what got sequenced. The protocol was immunoSEQ multiplex PCR, while the TCRdb copy is restricted to in-frame clones and leaves out a portion. In the table there are about 400,000 clones, roughly 12% of which are singletons. This clone was observed a few times. The V gene's germline CDR1 is MNHEY and CDR2 SMNVEV (reference sequence). There are 14 residues in the CDR3. Between the trimmed V and J ends, which lost 7 bases and 2 bases, there was a span of 15 bases. A CD45RO/CCR7/CD25/CD127/CD95/CD27 panel sorted naive, central memory, regulatory and stem cell-like memory CD4+ cells.

This clonotype was obtained from a man between 18 and 35 years old in good health. The J gene is TRBJ2-7, the V gene TRBV27; no clear D. Sequenced: naive CD4+ T cells from blood. The CDR3 DNA sequence: TGTGCCAGCACCCGCCCAGAGGCTACCTACGAGCAGTACTTC. This codes for CASTRPEATYEQYF.